This T cell receptor beta chain was documented in a study of cytomegalovirus exposure and HLA in healthy donors. The study's findings and limits: Differences between HLA loci emerged in a later analysis of TCR association rates, with DRB1 most and HLA-C fewest. Later findings reportedly placed an Asian-associated ancestry cluster below the approximately 670-donor mean for N-insertions.

Losses at the gene ends were 2 bases for V and 8 bases for J; bases not matched to a gene: 6. The germline V gene encodes CDR1 SGHVS and CDR2 FNYEAQ. The CDR3 has 15 amino acids. About this clone itself: As yet, its antigen is unknown.

The study ran its PCR with 60 Vbeta and 13 Jbeta primers. Sequencing was performed with immunoSEQ multiplex PCR; in TCRdb, only in-frame clones are kept and a portion is missing. The table shows approximately 140,000 clones, with roughly 76% occurring only once. This TCR was recovered from a human donor in good health. Sequenced sample: PBMCs. The V call is TRBV7-6, the J call TRBJ2-1; 10 nucleotides align to TRBD2. The CDR3 here is CASSLSSGSADEQFF. The CDR3 DNA reads TGTGCCAGCAGCTTATCTAGCGGGAGCGCGGATGAGCAGTTCTTC.